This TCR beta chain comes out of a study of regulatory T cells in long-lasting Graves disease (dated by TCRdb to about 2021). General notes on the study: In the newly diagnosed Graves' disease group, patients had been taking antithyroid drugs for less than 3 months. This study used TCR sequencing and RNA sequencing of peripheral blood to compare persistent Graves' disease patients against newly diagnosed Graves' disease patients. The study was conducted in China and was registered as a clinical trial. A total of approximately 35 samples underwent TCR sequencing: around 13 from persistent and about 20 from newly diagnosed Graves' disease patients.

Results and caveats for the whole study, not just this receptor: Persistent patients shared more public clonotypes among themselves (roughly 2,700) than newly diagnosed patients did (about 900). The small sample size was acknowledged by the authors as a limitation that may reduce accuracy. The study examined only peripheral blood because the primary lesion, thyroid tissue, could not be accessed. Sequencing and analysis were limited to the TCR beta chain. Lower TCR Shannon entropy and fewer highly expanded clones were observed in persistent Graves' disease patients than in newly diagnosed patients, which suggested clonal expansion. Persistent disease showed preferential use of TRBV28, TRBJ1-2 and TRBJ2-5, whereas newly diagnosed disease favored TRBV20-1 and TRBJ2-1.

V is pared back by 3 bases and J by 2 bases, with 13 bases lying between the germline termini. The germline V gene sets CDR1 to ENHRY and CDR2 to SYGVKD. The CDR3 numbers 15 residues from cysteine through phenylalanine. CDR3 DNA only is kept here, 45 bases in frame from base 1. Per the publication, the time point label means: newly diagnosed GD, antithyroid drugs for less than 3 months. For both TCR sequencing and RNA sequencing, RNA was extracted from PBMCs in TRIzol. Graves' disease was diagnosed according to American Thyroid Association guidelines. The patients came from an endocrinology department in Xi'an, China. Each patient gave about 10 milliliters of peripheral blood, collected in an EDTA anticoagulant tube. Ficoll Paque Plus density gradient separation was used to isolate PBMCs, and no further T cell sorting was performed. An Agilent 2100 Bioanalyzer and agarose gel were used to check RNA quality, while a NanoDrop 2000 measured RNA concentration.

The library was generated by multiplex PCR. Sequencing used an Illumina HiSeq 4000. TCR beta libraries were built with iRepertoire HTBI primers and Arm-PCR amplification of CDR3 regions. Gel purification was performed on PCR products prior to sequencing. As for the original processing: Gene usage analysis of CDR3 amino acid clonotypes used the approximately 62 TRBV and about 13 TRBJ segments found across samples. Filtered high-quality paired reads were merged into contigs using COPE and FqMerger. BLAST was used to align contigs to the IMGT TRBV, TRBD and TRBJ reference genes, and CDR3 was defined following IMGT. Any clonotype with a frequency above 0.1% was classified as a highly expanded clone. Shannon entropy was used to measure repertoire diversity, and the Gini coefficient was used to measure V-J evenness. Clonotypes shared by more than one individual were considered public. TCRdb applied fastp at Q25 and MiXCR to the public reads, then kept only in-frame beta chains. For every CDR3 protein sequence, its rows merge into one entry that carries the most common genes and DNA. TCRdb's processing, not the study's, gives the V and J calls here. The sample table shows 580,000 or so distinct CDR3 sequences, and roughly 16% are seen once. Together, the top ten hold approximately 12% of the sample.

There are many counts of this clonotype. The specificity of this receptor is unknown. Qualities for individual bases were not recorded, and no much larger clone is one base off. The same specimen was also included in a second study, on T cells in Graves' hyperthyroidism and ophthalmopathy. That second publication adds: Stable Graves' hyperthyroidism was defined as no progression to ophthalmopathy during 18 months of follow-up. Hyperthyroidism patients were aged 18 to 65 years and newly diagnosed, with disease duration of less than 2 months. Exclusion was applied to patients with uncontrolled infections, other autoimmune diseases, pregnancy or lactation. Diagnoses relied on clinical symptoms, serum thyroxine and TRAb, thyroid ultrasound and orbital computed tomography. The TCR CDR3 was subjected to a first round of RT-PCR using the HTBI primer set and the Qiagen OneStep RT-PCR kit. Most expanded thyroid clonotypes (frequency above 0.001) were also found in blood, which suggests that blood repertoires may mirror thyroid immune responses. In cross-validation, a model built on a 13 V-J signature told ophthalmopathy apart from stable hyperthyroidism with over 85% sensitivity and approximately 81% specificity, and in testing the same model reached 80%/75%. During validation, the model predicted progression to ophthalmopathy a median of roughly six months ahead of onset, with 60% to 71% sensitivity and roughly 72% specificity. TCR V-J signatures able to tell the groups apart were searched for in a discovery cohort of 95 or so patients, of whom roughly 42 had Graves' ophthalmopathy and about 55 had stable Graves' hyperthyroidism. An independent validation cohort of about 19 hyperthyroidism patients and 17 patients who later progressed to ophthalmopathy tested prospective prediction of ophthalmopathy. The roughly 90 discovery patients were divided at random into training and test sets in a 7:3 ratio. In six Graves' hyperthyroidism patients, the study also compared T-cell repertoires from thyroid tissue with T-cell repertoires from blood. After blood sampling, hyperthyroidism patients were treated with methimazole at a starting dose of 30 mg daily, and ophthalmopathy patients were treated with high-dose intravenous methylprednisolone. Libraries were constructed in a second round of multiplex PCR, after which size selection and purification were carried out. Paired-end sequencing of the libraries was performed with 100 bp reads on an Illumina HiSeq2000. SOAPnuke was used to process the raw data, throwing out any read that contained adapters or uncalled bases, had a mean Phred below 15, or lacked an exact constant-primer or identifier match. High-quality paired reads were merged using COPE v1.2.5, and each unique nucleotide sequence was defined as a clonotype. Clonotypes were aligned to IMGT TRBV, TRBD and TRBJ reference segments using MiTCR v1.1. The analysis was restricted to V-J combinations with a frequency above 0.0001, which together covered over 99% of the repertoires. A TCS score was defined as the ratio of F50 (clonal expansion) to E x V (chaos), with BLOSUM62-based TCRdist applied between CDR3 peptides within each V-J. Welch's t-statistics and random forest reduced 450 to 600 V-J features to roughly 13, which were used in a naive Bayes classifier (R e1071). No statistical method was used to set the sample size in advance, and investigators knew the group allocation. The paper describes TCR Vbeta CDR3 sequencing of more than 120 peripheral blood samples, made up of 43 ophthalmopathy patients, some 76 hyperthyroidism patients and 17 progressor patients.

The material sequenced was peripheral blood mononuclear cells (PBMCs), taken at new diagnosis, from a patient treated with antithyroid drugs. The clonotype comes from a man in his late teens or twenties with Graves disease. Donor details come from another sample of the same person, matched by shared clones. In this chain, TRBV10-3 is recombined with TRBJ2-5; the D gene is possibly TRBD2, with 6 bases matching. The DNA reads TGTGCCATCAGTGATATACCGGGACTTCAAGAGACCCAGTACTTC. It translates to CAISDIPGLQETQYF.